What follows are 2 T cell receptor beta chains derived from one specimen sequenced in a study of blood T cell repertoires in COVID-19. Libraries were prepared by immunoSEQ multiplex PCR; TCRdb keeps only in-frame clonotypes and omits some of them. In the table there are roughly 110,000 clones, 80% to 90% of which are singletons. The sample taken for sequencing was peripheral blood. All receptors come from a man in his forties with active or convalescent COVID-19.

This clone was found a few times. The chain couples TRBV18 to TRBJ2-3; the D gene is possibly TRBD1 (5 bases). The germline V gene encodes CDR1 KGHSH and CDR2 LQKENI. The CDR3 runs to 17 residues. Trimming took off 3 bases at V and 0 bases at J, with 16 bases between the two ends. The CDR3 coding sequence is TGTGCCAGCTCACCCACCACCGTACAGGTTAGCACAGATACGCAGTATTTT. Residues: CASSPTTVQVSTDTQYF.

V is TRBV5-1 and J is TRBJ1-1, with D hard to call. Trimming took off 5 bases at V and 4 bases at J, with 12 bases between the two ends. Germline values: CDR1 SGHRS, CDR2 YFSETQ. The CDR3 is 13 residues long. As DNA, the CDR3 is TGCGCCAGCAGAAGCAGCGGGTTCACTGAAGCTTTCTTT. Protein sequence: CASRSSGFTEAFF.